These T cell receptor beta chains were read from a single sample in a study of early T cells in non-severe SARS-CoV-2 infection. One entry per CDR3 protein results from TCRdb running MiXCR on the 5' RACE reads. The sample carries over 75,000 distinct CDR3 sequences, less than 15% recorded once. The sequencing sample was made of whole blood. These receptors originate from an adult who was a healthcare worker with PCR-confirmed SARS-CoV-2 infection or an uninfected control (not recorded which). Both conserved end residues are part of each CDR3. Each record gives: D gene, clone size, J gene, V gene, CDR3 DNA, CDR3 protein. D genes are given only for firm matches. Where a row states a size, it is once, few, many or the class of an expanded clone; other rows omit it.

TRBD2 | few | TRBJ2-5 | TRBV5-6 | TGTGCCAGCAGCCCGGGGACTAGCAATGGAGAGACCCAGTACTTC | CASSPGTSNGETQYF
NA | NA | TRBJ1-5 | TRBV20-1 | TGCAGTGCCCGGGATTTCAATCAGCCCCAGCATTTT | CSARDFNQPQHF
TRBD1 | many | TRBJ1-5 | TRBV4-1 | TGCGCCAGCAGCCAAGTAATGAGAGGGACAGGCGGCAATCAGCCCCAGCATTTT | CASSQVMRGTGGNQPQHF
TRBD2 | many | TRBJ2-3 | TRBV20-1 | TGCAGTGCTCTAGCGGGGGGGAGCACAGATACGCAGTATTTT | CSALAGGSTDTQYF
NA | NA | TRBJ2-3 | TRBV6-6 | TGTGCCAGCAGCCGGATAGGGGCTTCAGATACGCAGTATTTT | CASSRIGASDTQYF
NA | NA | TRBJ1-3 | TRBV7-2 | TGTGCCAGCAGCAGACAGGTCGGCTCTGGAAACACCATATATTTT | CASSRQVGSGNTIYF
NA | few | TRBJ2-1 | TRBV10-3 | TGTGCCATCAGTGATCTGGGACCCCCTAATGAGCAGTTCTTC | CAISDLGPPNEQFF
TRBD2 | few | TRBJ2-3 | TRBV4-3 | TGCGCCAGCAGCCAAGATAGGGACTACCCTCCCACAGATACGCAGTATTTT | CASSQDRDYPPTDTQYF
TRBD2 | NA | TRBJ2-3 | TRBV29-1 | TGCAGCGTTGGCGGGGGGATCACAGATACGCAGTATTTT | CSVGGGITDTQYF
NA | NA | TRBJ2-7 | TRBV25-1 | TGTGCCAGCAGTCCTGAATCCGAGCAGTACTTC | CASSPESEQYF
TRBD1 | few | TRBJ2-4 | TRBV19 | TGTGCCAGTAATCAGGGGACAGGCCTAGCCAAAAACATTCAGTACTTC | CASNQGTGLAKNIQYF
TRBD1 | many | TRBJ2-5 | TRBV20-1 | TGCAGTGCCATATCCACAGGGGCCGCCGTGGTGGAGACCCAGTACTTC | CSAISTGAAVVETQYF
NA | NA | TRBJ2-3 | TRBV28 | TGTGCCAGCAGTTTCAGGCTCATAGATACGCAGTATTTT | CASSFRLIDTQYF
TRBD1 | NA | TRBJ2-7 | TRBV11-3 | TGTACCAGCAGCTTAGGGACAGGGGGCGACGAGCAGTACTTC | CTSSLGTGGDEQYF
NA | once | TRBJ1-2 | TRBV7-2 | TGTGCCAGCAGCTTAACGGGGGCGCAAGGCTATGGCTACACCTTC | CASSLTGAQGYGYTF
NA | NA | TRBJ2-2 | TRBV7-2 | TGTGCCAGCAGCTCACCCGTTAACTTATCCGGGGAGCTGTTTTTT | CASSSPVNLSGELFF
TRBD1 | NA | TRBJ1-5 | TRBV7-2 | TGTGCCAGCAGCCCGCAGGGGGGGGCTCAGCCCCAGCATTTT | CASSPQGGAQPQHF
TRBD1 | many | TRBJ2-7 | TRBV4-2 | TGTGCCAGCAGCCAAGATCCAAACACGGGACAGCGAAGCTACGAGCAGTACTTC | CASSQDPNTGQRSYEQYF
TRBD2 | many | TRBJ2-1 | TRBV12-3/TRBV12-4 | TGTGCCAGCAGCCGGCCGGGACTAGCGGGAAATGAGCAGTTCTTC | CASSRPGLAGNEQFF
NA | NA | TRBJ2-1 | TRBV29-1 | TGCAGCGTTCAGTCTAGCTCTGGTGAGCAGTTCTTC | CSVQSSSGEQFF
NA | few | TRBJ2-3 | TRBV10-1 | TGCGCCAGCAGTGAGTCGACAGGGAGGGATACGCAGTATTTT | CASSESTGRDTQYF
NA | NA | TRBJ1-4 | TRBV5-1 | TGCGCCAGCAGCTTGGACACGGAAAAACTGTTTTTT | CASSLDTEKLFF
NA | many | TRBJ2-1 | TRBV11-2 | TGTGCCAGCAGTCCGGGGAATGAGCAGTTCTTC | CASSPGNEQFF
NA | NA | TRBJ1-6 | TRBV5-6 | TGTGCCAGCAGCCCCGACACGTCCTATAATTCACCCCTCCACTTT | CASSPDTSYNSPLHF
TRBD1 | NA | TRBJ2-7 | TRBV20-1 | TGCAGTGCTATAGACAGGGTGCGATCCTACGAGCAGTACTTC | CSAIDRVRSYEQYF
TRBD2 | many | TRBJ2-1 | TRBV5-1 | TGCGCCAGCAGCTTACGGGGGGGCCCCAATGAGCAGTTCTTC | CASSLRGGPNEQFF
TRBD1 | many | TRBJ2-6 | TRBV27 | TGTGCCAGCAGTTTCAACAGGGGCAGGGTCACTGGGGCCAACGTCCTGACTTTC | CASSFNRGRVTGANVLTF
NA | many | TRBJ2-7 | TRBV29-1 | TGCAGCGTTGAAGGTGGGGGGAGGGAGCAGTACTTC | CSVEGGGREQYF
NA | many | TRBJ1-4 | TRBV5-1 | TGCGCCAGCAGCCCCCTAGACAGATCAACTAATGAAAAACTGTTTTTT | CASSPLDRSTNEKLFF